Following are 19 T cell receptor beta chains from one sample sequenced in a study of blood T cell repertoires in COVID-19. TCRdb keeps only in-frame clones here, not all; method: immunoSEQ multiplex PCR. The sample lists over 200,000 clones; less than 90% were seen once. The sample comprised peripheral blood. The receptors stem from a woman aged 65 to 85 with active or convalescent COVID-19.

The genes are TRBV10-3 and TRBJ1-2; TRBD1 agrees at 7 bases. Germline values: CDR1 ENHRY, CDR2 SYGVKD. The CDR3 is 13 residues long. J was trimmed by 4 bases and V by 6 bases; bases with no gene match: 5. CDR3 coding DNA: TGTGCCATCAGGGAAACAGGGGCCTATGGCTACACCTTC. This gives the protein CAIRETGAYGYTF.

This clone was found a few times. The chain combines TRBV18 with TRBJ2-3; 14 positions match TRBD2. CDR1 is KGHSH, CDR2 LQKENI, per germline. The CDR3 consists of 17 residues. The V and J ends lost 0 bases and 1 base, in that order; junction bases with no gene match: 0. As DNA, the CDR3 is TGTGCCAGCTCACCACCGGGACTAGCGGGGGGCACAGATACGCAGTATTTT. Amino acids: CASSPPGLAGGTDTQYF.

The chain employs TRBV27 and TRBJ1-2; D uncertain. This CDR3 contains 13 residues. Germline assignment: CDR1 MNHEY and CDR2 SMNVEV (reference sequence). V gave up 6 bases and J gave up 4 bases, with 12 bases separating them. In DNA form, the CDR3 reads TGTGCCAGCAGCCGCAGCGGAGGCTATGGCTACACCTTC. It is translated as CASSRSGGYGYTF.

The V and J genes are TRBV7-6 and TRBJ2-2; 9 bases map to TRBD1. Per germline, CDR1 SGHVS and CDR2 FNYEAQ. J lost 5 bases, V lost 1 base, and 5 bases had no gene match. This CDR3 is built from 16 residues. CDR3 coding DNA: TGTGCCAGCAGCTTAGGAGGGACAGGGTTTACCGGGGAGCTGTTTTTT. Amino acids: CASSLGGTGFTGELFF.

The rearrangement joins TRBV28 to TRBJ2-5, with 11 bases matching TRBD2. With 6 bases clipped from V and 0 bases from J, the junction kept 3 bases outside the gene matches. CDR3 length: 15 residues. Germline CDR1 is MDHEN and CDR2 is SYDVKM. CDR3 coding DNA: TGTGCCAGCAGGGGGACTAGCGGTTACCAAGAGACCCAGTACTTC. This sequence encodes CASRGTSGYQETQYF.

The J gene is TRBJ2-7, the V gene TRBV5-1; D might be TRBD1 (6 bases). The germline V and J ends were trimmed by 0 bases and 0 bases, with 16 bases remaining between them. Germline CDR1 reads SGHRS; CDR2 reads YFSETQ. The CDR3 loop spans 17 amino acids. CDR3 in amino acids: CASSLGPPPTGSYEQYF. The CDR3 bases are TGCGCCAGCAGCTTGGGCCCCCCGCCGACAGGCTCCTACGAGCAGTACTTC.

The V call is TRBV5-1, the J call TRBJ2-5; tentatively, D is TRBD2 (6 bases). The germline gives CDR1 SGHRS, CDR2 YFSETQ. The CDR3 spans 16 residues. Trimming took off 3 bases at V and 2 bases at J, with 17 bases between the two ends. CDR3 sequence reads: CASSSGLIVGQETQYF. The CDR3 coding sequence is TGCGCCAGCAGCTCGGGACTTATAGTGGGACAAGAGACCCAGTACTTC.

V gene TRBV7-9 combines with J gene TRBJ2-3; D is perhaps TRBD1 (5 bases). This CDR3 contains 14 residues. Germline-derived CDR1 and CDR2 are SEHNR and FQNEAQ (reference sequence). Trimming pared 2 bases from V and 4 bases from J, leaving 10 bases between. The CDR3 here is CASSLQGFADTQYF. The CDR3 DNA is TGTGCCAGCAGCTTACAGGGTTTCGCAGATACGCAGTATTTT. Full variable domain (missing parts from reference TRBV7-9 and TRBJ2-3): DTGVSQNPRHKITKRGQNVTFRCDPISEHNRLYWYRQTLGQGPEFLTYFQNEAQLEKSRLLSDRFSAERPKGSFSTLEIQRTEQGDSAMYLCASSLQGFADTQYFGPGTRLTVL.

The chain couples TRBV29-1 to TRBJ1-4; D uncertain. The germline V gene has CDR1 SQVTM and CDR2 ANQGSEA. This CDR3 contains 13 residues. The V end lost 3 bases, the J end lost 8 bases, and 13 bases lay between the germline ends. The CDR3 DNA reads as TGCAGCGTTGAGTCCCCCTTTATCGAAAAACTGTTTTTT. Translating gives CSVESPFIEKLFF.

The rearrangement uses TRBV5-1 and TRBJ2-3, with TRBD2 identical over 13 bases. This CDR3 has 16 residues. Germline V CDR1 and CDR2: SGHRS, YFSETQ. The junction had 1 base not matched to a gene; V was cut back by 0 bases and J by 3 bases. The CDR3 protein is CASSLGTSGGTDTQYF. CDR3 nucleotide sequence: TGCGCCAGCAGCTTGGGGACTAGCGGGGGTACAGATACGCAGTATTTT.

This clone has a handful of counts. In DNA, the CDR3 is TGTGCCAGCAGCGTCAACAGGGAAATCCATGGCTACACCTTC. Its translation: CASSVNREIHGYTF. The V and J genes are TRBV7-8 and TRBJ1-2, with D possibly matching TRBD1 (6 bases). This CDR3 comprises 14 residues. CDR1 and CDR2 (germline): SGHVS, FQNEAQ. Trimming cost V 5 bases and J 6 bases, with 16 bases left between them.

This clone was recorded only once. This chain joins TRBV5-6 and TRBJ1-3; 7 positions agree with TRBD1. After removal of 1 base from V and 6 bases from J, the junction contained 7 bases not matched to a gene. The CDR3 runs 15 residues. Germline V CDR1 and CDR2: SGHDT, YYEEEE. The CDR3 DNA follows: TGTGCCAGCAGCTTGTTGGGGCAGGGGGAAAACACCATATATTTT. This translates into CASSLLGQGENTIYF.

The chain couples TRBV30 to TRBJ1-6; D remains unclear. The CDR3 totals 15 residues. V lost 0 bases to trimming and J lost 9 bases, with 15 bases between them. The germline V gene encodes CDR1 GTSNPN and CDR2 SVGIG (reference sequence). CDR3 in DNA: TGTGCCTGGAGTGTTGGATTGGGGAGCGGTTCACCCCTCCACTTT. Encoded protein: CAWSVGLGSGSPLHF.

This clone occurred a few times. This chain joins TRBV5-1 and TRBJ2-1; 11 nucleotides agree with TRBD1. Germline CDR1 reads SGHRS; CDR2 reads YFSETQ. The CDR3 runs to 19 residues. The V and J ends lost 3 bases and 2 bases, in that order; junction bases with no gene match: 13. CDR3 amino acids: CASSSSRDRGYLPYNEQFF. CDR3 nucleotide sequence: TGCGCCAGCAGCTCGTCCCGGGACAGGGGGTATCTCCCCTACAATGAGCAGTTCTTC.

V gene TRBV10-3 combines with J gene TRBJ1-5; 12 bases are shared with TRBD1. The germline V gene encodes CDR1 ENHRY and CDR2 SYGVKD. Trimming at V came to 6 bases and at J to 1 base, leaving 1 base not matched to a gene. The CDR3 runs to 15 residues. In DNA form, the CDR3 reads TGTGCCATCAGCGGGACAGGGGGCAGCAATCAGCCCCAGCATTTT. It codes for CAISGTGGSNQPQHF.

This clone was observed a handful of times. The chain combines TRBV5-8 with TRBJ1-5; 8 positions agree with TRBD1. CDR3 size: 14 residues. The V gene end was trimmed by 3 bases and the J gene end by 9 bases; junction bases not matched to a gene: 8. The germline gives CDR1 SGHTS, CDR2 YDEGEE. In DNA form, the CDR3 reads TGTGCCAGCAGCTCCAGGACAGGGAGGGGGCCCCAGCATTTT. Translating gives CASSSRTGRGPQHF.

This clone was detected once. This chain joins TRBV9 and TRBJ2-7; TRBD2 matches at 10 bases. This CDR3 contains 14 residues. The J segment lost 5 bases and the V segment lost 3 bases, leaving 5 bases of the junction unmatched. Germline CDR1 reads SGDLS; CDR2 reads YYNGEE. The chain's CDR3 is CASSAASGSNEQYF. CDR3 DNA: TGTGCCAGCAGCGCGGCTAGCGGGAGCAACGAGCAGTACTTC.

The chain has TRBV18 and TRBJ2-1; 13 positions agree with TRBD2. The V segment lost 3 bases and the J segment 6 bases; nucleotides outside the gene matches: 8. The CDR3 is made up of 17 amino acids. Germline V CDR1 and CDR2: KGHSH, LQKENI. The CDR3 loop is CASSPGLAGTILNEQFF. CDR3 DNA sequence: TGTGCCAGCTCACCGGGACTAGCGGGAACTATCCTCAATGAGCAGTTCTTC.

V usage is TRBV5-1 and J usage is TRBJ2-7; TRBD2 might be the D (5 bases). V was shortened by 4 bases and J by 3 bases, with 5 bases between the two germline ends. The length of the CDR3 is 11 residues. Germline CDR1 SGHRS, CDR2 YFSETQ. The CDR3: CASSDYYEQYF. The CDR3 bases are TGCGCCAGCAGCGACTACTACGAGCAGTACTTC.